This entry describes one T cell receptor beta chain. What it binds is unknown. The length of the CDR3 is 14 residues. Germline V gene lookup returns CDR1 SQVTM and CDR2 ANQGSEA. The trim removed 4 bases at V and 4 bases at J, leaving 8 bases unmatched. The data originate from a study of CD8 T cells in Susac syndrome. RNA was extracted with the RNeasy kit, and a quantity of roughly 0.5 to 1 ug was reverse transcribed using random hexamers. Via MiXCR, TCRdb re-called the immunoSEQ multiplex PCR reads, giving one row per CDR3 protein. The sample includes about 150,000 distinct CDR3 sequences, 90% to 95% of them seen just once. Study-wide points: A relatively small number of individuals underwent TCR sequencing and HLA analysis.

The rearrangement links TRBV29-1 to TRBJ2-3; 7 bases line up with TRBD1. This clonotype was sampled from a human donor with multiple sclerosis. Sequencing used CD4+ T cells from PBMCs. This CDR3 reads CSVGGTEGSDTQYF. The CDR3 nucleotides read TGCAGCGTTGGGGGGACAGAAGGCTCAGATACGCAGTATTTT.